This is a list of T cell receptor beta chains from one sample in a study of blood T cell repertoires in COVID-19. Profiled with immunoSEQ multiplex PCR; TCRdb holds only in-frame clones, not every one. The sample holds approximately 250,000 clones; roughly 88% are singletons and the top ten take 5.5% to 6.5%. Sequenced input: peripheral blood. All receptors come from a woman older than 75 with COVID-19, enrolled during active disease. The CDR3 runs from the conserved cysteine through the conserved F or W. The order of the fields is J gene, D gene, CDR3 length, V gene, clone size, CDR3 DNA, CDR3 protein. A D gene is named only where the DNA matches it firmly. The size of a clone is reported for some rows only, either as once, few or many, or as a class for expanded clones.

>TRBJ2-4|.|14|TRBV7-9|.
TGTGCCAGCAGCTTGGCCGGACAGCTATCCATTCAGTACTTC
CASSLAGQLSIQYF
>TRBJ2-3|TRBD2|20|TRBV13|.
TGTGCCAGCAGCTTAGACCTAGCGGGGGGACAACAGAGAGACACAGATACGCAGTATTTT
CASSLDLAGGQQRDTDTQYF
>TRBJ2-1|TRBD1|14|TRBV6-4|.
TGTGCCAGCAGTCCGGACAGGGCAAGTGGGGAGCAGTTCTTC
CASSPDRASGEQFF
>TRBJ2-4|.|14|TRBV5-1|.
TGCGCCAGCAGCCGTGAGGTAGCCAAAAACATTCAGTACTTC
CASSREVAKNIQYF
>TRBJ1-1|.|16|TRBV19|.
TGTGCCAGTAGTATAGAGATGGGACACCTTAACACTGAAGCTTTCTTT
CASSIEMGHLNTEAFF
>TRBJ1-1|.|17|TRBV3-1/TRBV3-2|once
TGTGCCAGCAGCCAAGGGAGGGCTCGGGGGGATTTAGCTGAAGCTTTCTTT
CASSQGRARGDLAEAFF
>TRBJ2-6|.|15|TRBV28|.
TGTGCCAGCAGGGGACTCCACTCTGGGGCCAACGTCCTGACTTTC
CASRGLHSGANVLTF
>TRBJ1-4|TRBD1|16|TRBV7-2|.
TGTGCCAGCAGCTCGAGGAAGACAGGGAACCGGGAAAAACTGTTTTTT
CASSSRKTGNREKLFF
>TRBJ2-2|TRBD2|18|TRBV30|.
TGTGCCTGGACCCGAGGGGACGTAGCGGGGGGGCCCTACGGGGAGCTGTTTTTT
CAWTRGDVAGGPYGELFF
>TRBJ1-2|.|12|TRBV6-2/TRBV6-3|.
TGTGCCAGCAGTCAGATCGAATATGGCTACACCTTC
CASSQIEYGYTF
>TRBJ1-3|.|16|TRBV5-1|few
TGCGCCAGCAGCTTGGCAGGGTTAAGCTCTGGAAACACCATATATTTT
CASSLAGLSSGNTIYF
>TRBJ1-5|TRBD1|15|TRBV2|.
TGTGCCAGCAGTCCGACAGGGAGGAGCAATCAGCCCCAGCATTTT
CASSPTGRSNQPQHF
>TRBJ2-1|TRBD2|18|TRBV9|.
TGTGCCAGCAGCACTAGCATCGGGGGGGAAGAGGGTGACAATGAGCAGTTCTTC
CASSTSIGGEEGDNEQFF
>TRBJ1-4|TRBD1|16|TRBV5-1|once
TGCGCCAGCAGAGCTCCGGGACAGGGGGCCGGGGAAAAACTGTTTTTT
CASRAPGQGAGEKLFF
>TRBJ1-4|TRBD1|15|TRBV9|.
TGTGCCAGCAGCGTAGGAGACAGGGCTGGTGAAAAACTGTTTTTT
CASSVGDRAGEKLFF
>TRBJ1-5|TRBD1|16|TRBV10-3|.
TGTGCCATCAGTGAGGGGGCAGGGGGTACCAATCAGCCCCAGCATTTT
CAISEGAGGTNQPQHF
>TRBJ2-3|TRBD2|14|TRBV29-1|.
TGCAGCGTGGCTACTAGCGGGGGGGGAGATACGCAGTATTTT
CSVATSGGGDTQYF
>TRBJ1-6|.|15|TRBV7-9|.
TGTGCCAGCAGCCCCCTTGGTAGTGTCAATTCACCCCTCCACTTT
CASSPLGSVNSPLHF
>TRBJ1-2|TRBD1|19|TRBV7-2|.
TGTGCCAGCCTTCACACCCGAAGGGACAGGGCTACATTTACTTATGGCTACACCTTC
CASLHTRRDRATFTYGYTF
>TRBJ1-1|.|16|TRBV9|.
TGTGCCAGCAGCGGTGTTGTAACGGACAAAGGCACTGAAGCTTTCTTT
CASSGVVTDKGTEAFF